This is a list of T cell receptor beta chains from one sample in a study of CD8 T cells in ankylosing spondylitis. Each CDR3 protein gets one entry after TCRdb re-called the 5' RACE reads with MiXCR. The sample has roughly 470,000 distinct CDR3 sequences; 25% to 30% are singletons. Sequences were obtained from blood, either unsorted or a sorted T cell fraction (not recorded which). Receptors originate from a male donor with ankylosing spondylitis. CDR3s include the opening cysteine and the closing phenylalanine or tryptophan. A D gene is named only where the DNA matches it firmly. Not all rows give a size; the values are once, few, many and, for expanded clones, a class.

V	D	size	J	DNA	CDR3
TRBV5-1	TRBD2	-	TRBJ2-2	TGCGCCAGCAGGTCCCTAGCGGCTGACACCGGGGAGCTGTTTTTT	CASRSLAADTGELFF
TRBV2	-	-	TRBJ2-5	TGTGCCAGCGGGCAGAACCAAGAGACCCAGTACTTC	CASGQNQETQYF
TRBV24-1	TRBD2	-	TRBJ2-5	TGTGCCACCAGTGATTTGCTGGCGGGAGCGGAGACCCAGTACTTC	CATSDLLAGAETQYF
TRBV28	-	few	TRBJ2-1	TGTGCCAGCATCCTCAGGTTCGCGAGCCACAATGAGCAGTTCTTC	CASILRFASHNEQFF
TRBV5-1	TRBD2	few	TRBJ2-3	TGCGCCAGCAGCTCGGGACTAGCGGGAGGGCCTCGAACAGATACGCAGTATTTT	CASSSGLAGGPRTDTQYF
TRBV3-1	-	few	TRBJ1-2	TGTGCCAGCAGCCAAGCTTTCTTGGACAGCGACTACACCTTC	CASSQAFLDSDYTF
TRBV11-1	-	-	TRBJ2-6	TGTGCCAGCAGCGCCCCGGGACTCAGCCTGGCTGGGGCCAACGTCCTGACTTTC	CASSAPGLSLAGANVLTF
TRBV20-1	-	-	TRBJ2-5	TGCAGTGCCCTACATTCTCAAGAGACCCAGTACTTC	CSALHSQETQYF
TRBV5-1	TRBD2	-	TRBJ2-7	TGCGCCAGCAGCATTGGACTAGGGTTGGTCGAGCAGTACTTC	CASSIGLGLVEQYF
TRBV29-1	-	few	TRBJ1-2	TGCAGCGTTGATACCCCCCGCGCAGGGGCACGGAAAAGCTACACCTTC	CSVDTPRAGARKSYTF